One T cell receptor (beta chain) is described in this entry. The antigen it recognizes is unknown. Per-base qualities were not stored, and no clone one base away is much larger. Measured from the cysteine to the phenylalanine, the CDR3 is 16 residues long. Solely the CDR3 DNA is kept, with 48 bases framed from the first base. Between the V and J ends, shortened by 2 bases and 5 bases respectively, the junction contains 19 bases. Looking up the germline V gene (reference sequence) yields CDR1 GTSNPN and CDR2 SVGIG. For TCR beta sequencing, genomic DNA was taken from unsorted PBMCs, and those PBMCs had been isolated from peripheral blood. TCR beta chain repertoires were profiled by survey-level sequencing on the immunoSEQ platform. Regarding the original processing steps: CDR3 amino acid length spectratypes and V-J pairing frequencies were compared, and repertoire diversity was measured with the inverse Simpson index. To annotate clonotypes specific to SARS-CoV-2, CMV, influenza A and EBV, TCR beta CDR3 sequences were compared against VDJdb. Sourced from immuneACCESS, this table was stored by TCRdb with only in-frame sequences that have V and J called. A share of the clones is absent; for the studies checked, an unresolved V gene accounts for under half, and the remainder has no known explanation. That table supplies the V and J calls and clone size; D and trimming were determined from the DNA. Recorded for this sample are around 54,000 clones; 85% to 95% of them occurred a single time. Around a tenth of the sample belongs to the ten largest clones.

These data come from a study (dated by TCRdb to 2022 to 2024). Overall study results and their limits: Further investigation, including longitudinal sampling and assessment of a control group, is stated by the authors to be required.

The chain uses TRBV30 and TRBJ1-5; the D gene is possibly TRBD1, with 6 bases matching. The receptor was derived from a man aged 35-49 years with rheumatoid arthritis. Sequencing was done on a sample of PBMCs. The encoded CDR3 is CAWSPGTRSPHQPQHF. The nucleotides read TGTGCCTGGAGTCCAGGGACACGGTCCCCCCATCAGCCCCAGCATTTT.